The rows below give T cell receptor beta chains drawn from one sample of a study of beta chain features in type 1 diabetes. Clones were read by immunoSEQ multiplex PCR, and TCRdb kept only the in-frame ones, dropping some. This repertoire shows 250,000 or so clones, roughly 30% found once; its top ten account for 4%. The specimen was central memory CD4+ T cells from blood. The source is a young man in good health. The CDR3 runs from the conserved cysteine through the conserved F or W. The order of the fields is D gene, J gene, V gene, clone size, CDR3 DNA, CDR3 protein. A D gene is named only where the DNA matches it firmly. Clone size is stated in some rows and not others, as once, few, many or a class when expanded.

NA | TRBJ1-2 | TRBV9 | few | TGTGCCAGCAGCACGGGGACTGACTCTCGTGGCTACACCTTC | CASSTGTDSRGYTF
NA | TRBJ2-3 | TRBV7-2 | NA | TGTGCCAGCAGCCCATCCGCCGGGGGACCCAGCACAGATACGCAGTATTTT | CASSPSAGGPSTDTQYF
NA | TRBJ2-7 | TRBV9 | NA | TGTGCCAGCAGCGTAGATGCCTCGACTCAGGGTAAGAGGGAGCAGTACTTC | CASSVDASTQGKREQYF
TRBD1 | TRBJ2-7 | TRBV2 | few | TGTGCCAGCAAGGGCGACAGGGGATCCCACGAGCAGTACTTC | CASKGDRGSHEQYF
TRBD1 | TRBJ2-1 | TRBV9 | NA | TGTGCCAGCAGCGTAGGGACAGGGAGGAATGAGCAGTTCTTC | CASSVGTGRNEQFF
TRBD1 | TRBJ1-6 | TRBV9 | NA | TGTGCCAGCAGCGCTCGGGACAGGGGTTATTCACCCCTCCACTTT | CASSARDRGYSPLHF
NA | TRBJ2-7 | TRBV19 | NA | TGTGCCAGTAGTATTCGGGACATTCCCTACGAGCAGTACTTC | CASSIRDIPYEQYF
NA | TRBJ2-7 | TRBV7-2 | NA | TGTGCCAGCAGCTTAACCAGCAAAGGTTTCTACGAGCAGTACTTC | CASSLTSKGFYEQYF
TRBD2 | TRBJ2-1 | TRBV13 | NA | TGTGCCAGCAGCACCGGGACTAGCGCGGGCAATGAGCAGTTCTTC | CASSTGTSAGNEQFF
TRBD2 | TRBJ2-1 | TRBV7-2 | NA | TGTGCCAGCACCGCCTCCGGGACTAGCAGCAATGAGCAGTTCTTC | CASTASGTSSNEQFF
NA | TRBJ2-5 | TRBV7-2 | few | TGTGCCAGCAGCTATTCGAGCGGAGAGACCCAGTACTTC | CASSYSSGETQYF
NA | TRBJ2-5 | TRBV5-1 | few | TGCGCCAGCAGTTCCCAAGAGACCCAGTACTTC | CASSSQETQYF
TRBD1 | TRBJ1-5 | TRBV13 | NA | TGTGCCAGCAGCTTTGGGACAGGGGATCAGCCCCAGCATTTT | CASSFGTGDQPQHF
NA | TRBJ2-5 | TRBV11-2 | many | TGTGCCAGCAGCGGCCCACGGAGTGAGACCCAGTACTTC | CASSGPRSETQYF
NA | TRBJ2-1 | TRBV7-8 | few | TGTGCCAGCAGCTTAGCGCAGGGTGGCAATGAGCAGTTCTTC | CASSLAQGGNEQFF
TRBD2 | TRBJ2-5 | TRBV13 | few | TGTGCCAGCAGCTTAGGCGCTAGCGGGAGGGCCCTTGGGGAGACCCAGTACTTC | CASSLGASGRALGETQYF
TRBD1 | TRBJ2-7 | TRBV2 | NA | TGTGCCAGCAGCGTCCGGGACAGGGTCCCCTACGAGCAGTACTTC | CASSVRDRVPYEQYF
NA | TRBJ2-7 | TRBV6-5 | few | TGTGCCAGCAGTTCCACTACAGGTCCCCTCTCCTACGAGCAGTACTTC | CASSSTTGPLSYEQYF
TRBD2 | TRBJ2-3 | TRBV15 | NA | TGTGCCACCAGCGGAGCGGGAGGGCGCACAGATACGCAGTATTTT | CATSGAGGRTDTQYF
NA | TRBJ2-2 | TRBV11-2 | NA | TGTGCCAGCAGCTTGATGAGCCTGTACACCGGGGAGCTGTTTTTT | CASSLMSLYTGELFF
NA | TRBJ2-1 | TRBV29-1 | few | TGCAGCGTTGAGGGTCTAGCGAATGAGCAGTTCTTC | CSVEGLANEQFF
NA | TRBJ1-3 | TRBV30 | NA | TGTGCCTGGATGGCCCCCGGGACGCCCGGAAACACCATATATTTT | CAWMAPGTPGNTIYF
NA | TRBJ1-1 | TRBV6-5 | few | TGTGCCAGCAGTTGGTCCCCGAACACTGAAGCTTTCTTT | CASSWSPNTEAFF
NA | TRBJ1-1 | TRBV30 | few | TGTGCCTGGAGTGTCCCGCCCCCGCTAGAAGCTTTCTTT | CAWSVPPPLEAFF
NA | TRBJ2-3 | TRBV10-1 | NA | TGCGCCAGCAGTGGAGCCTGGGACATAGGCCAAGATACGCAGTATTTT | CASSGAWDIGQDTQYF
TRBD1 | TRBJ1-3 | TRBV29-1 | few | TGCAGCGTTGGGACAGGAGGATATGGAAACACCATATATTTT | CSVGTGGYGNTIYF
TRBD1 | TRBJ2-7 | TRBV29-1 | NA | TGCAGCGGTGACAGGGGGGGATCCGAGCAGTACTTC | CSGDRGGSEQYF
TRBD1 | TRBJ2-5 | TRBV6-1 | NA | TGTGCCAGCAGTCCCCCTGGACAGGGCCAAGAGACCCAGTACTTC | CASSPPGQGQETQYF
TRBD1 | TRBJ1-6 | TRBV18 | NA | TGTGCCAGCTCTAGACAGGGTCCGTCCTATAATTCACCCCTCCACTTT | CASSRQGPSYNSPLHF
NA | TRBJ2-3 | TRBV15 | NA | TGTGCCACCAGCAGAGATCGAATCGAAGATACGCAGTATTTT | CATSRDRIEDTQYF
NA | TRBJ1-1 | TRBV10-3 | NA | TGTGCCATCAGTTGGGAGAACACTGAAGCTTTCTTT | CAISWENTEAFF
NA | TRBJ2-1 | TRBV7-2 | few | TGTGCCAGCAGCTTGGATAGAAACAATGAGCAGTTCTTC | CASSLDRNNEQFF
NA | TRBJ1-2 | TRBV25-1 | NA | TGTGCCAGCAGTGAGGGGGTTGATTATGGCTACACCTTC | CASSEGVDYGYTF
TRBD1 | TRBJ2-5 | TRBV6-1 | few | TGTGCCAGCAGTTGGGGACAGGGGCCGCAAGAGACCCAGTACTTC | CASSWGQGPQETQYF
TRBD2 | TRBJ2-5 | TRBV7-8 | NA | TGTGCCAGCCTTCCACGGACTAGCGGGCCTGAAGAGACCCAGTACTTC | CASLPRTSGPEETQYF
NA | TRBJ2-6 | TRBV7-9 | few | TGTGCCAGAGCCCCCTCTGGGGCCAACGTCCTGACTTTC | CARAPSGANVLTF
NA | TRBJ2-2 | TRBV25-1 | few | TGTGCCAGCAAATTTCAGGACGGGGAGCTGTTTTTT | CASKFQDGELFF
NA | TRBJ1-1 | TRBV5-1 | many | TGCGCCAGCAGCCGCGGAGTGAACACTGAAGCTTTCTTT | CASSRGVNTEAFF
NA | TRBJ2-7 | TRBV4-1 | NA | TGCGCCAGCAGCCGGACAGCAACCTACGAGCAGTACTTC | CASSRTATYEQYF
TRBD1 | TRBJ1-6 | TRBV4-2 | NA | TGTGCCAGCAGCCAAGATACCGGGACAGGGGGGGCACCCCTCCACTTT | CASSQDTGTGGAPLHF
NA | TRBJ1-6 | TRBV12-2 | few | TGTGCAAGTCGCCAAACCCGCGGTCGGAAACCCCTCCACTTT | CASRQTRGRKPLHF
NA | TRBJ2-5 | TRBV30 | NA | TGTGCCTGGAGTCAAGACTGGCTCCAAGAGACCCAGTACTTC | CAWSQDWLQETQYF
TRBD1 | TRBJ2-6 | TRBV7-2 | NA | TGTGCCAGCAGCACAGGGGACGGGGCCAACGTCCTGACTTTC | CASSTGDGANVLTF
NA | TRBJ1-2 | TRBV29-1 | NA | TGCAGCGCCAGCGGCGCTTCGGGAGCTAACTATGGCTACACCTTC | CSASGASGANYGYTF
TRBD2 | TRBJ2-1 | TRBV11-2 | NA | TGTGCCAGCAGTTCTGGTGGGAGGGTCGAGGAAGAGCAGTTCTTC | CASSSGGRVEEEQFF
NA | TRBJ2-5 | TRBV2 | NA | TGTGCCAGCAGTGATGGGGATCGCGAGACCCAGTACTTC | CASSDGDRETQYF
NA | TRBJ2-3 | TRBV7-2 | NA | TGTGCCAGCAGCGGGTACCAGGCAGATACGCAGTATTTT | CASSGYQADTQYF
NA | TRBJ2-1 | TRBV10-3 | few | TGTGCCATCAGTGCCTACCAAGGCTATTCGGATGAGCAGTTCTTC | CAISAYQGYSDEQFF
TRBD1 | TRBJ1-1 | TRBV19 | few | TGTGCCAGTACCTGGGACAGAGGAGTAGGCACTGAAGCTTTCTTT | CASTWDRGVGTEAFF
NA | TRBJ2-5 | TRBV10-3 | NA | TGTGCCATCAGTCGCAATAACCAAGAGACCCAGTACTTC | CAISRNNQETQYF